The clone carrying this TCR beta chain was seen repeatedly, ten times or more. Its antigen remains unidentified. The record originates from a study of spatial heterogeneity in lung cancer. Study-level information: Alpha-chain sequences were consistently detected in smaller numbers than beta-chain sequences. Study observations and caveats: More often at tumor resection than at routine follow-up, ubiquitous expanded tumor TCRs were detected in the blood.

Per the germline V gene, CDR1 is SGDLS and CDR2 is YYNGEE. The V and J ends lost 3 bases and 8 bases respectively, with 15 bases between them. The CDR3 loop spans 14 amino acids. From the 5' RACE reads, TCRdb called clonotypes with MiXCR, one entry per CDR3 protein. The data hold approximately 52,000 distinct CDR3 sequences, with roughly 5% observed a single time. Time point indicated: sample taken at primary tumor resection. The input material, whole RNA from tumor, nontumor lung or frozen PBMC, was sequenced unsorted. This chain uses TRBV9 with TRBJ2-1, with D perhaps matching TRBD2 (5 bases). The sequence derives from a male donor with early-stage non-small cell lung cancer. The sequences come from PBMCs, collected at surgery. CDR3 residues: CASSGELVLDEQFF. CDR3 bases: TGTGCCAGCAGCGGGGAACTAGTACTCGATGAGCAGTTCTTC.